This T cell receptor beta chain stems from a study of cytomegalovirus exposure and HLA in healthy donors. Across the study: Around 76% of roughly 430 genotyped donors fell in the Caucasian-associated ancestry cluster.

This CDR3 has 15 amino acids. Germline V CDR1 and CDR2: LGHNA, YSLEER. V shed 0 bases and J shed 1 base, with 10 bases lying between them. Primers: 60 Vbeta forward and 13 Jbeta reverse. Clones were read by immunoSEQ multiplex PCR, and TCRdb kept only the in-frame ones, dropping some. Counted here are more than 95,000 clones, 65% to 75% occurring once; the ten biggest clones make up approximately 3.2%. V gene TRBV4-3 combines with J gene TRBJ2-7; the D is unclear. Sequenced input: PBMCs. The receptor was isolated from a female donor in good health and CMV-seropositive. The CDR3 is CASSQDHLRSYEQYF. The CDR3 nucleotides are TGCGCCAGCAGCCAAGACCATCTGAGGTCCTACGAGCAGTACTTC.